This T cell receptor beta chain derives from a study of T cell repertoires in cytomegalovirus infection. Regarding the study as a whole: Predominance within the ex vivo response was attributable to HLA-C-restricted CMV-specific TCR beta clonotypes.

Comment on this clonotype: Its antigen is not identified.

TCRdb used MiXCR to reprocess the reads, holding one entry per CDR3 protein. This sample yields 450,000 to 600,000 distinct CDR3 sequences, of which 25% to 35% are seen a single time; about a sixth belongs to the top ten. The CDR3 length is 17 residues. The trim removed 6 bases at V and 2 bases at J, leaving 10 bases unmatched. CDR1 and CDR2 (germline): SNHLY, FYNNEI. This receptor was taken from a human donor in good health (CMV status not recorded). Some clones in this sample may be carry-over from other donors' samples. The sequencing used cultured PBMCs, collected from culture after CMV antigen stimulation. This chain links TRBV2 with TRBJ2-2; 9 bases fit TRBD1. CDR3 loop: CASSPRLTGGNTGELFF. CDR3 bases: TGTGCCAGCAGCCCACGGTTGACAGGGGGTAACACCGGGGAGCTGTTTTTT.